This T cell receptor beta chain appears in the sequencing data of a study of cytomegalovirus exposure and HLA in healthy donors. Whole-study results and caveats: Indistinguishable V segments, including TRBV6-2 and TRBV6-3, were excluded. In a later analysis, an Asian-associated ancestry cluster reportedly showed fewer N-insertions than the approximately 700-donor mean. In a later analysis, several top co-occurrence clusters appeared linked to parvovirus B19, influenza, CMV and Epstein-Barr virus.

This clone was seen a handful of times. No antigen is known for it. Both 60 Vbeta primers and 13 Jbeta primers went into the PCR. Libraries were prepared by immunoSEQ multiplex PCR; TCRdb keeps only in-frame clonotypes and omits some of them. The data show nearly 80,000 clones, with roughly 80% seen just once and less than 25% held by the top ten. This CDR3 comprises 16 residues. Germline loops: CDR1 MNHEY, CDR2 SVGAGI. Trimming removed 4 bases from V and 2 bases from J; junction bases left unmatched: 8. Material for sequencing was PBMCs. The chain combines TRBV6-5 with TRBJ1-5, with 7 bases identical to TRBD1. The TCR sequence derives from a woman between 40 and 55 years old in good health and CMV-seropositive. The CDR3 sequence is CASSLRGGGGNQPQHF. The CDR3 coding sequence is TGTGCCAGCAGTTTAAGAGGGGGCGGAGGCAATCAGCCCCAGCATTTT.